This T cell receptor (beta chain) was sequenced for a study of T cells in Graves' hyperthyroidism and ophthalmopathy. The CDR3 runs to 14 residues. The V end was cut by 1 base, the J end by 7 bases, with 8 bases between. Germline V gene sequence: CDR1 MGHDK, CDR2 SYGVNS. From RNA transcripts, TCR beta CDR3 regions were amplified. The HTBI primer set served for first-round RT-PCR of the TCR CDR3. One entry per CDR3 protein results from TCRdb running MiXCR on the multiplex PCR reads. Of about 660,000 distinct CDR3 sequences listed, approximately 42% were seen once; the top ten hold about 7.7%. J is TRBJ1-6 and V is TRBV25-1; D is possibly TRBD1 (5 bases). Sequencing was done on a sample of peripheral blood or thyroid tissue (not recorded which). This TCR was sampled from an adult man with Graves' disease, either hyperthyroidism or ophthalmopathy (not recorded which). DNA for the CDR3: TGTGCCAGCAGTGAATCCTCAGGGAATTCACCCCTCCACTTT. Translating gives CASSESSGNSPLHF. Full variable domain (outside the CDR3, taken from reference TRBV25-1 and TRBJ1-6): EADIYQTPRYLVIGTGKKITLECSQTMGHDKMYWYQQDPGMELHLIHYSYGVNSTEKGDLSSESTVSRIRTEHFPLTLESARPSHTSQYLCASSESSGNSPLHFGNGTRLTVT.